A selection of T cell receptor beta chains follows, all from one sample in a study of blood T cell repertoires in COVID-19. Data came from immunoSEQ multiplex PCR; TCRdb stores just in-frame clones and leaves some out. The sample yields roughly 250,000 clones, about 90% seen once. The sample comprised PBMCs or T cells enriched from blood (not recorded which). These receptors were taken from a woman in her twenties or thirties with acute COVID-19. CDR3s leave out the opening cysteine and the closing phenylalanine or tryptophan. A clone size is listed for some rows: how often the clone was seen (once, few, many), or a class if it is expanded.

- TRBJ2-7 TRBV7-2 ASSPDRSRYEQY
few TRBJ1-2 TRBV9 ASSVAPGSHLSYGYT
once TRBJ2-7 TRBV27 ASSLLGGSHLSYEQY
- TRBJ2-7 TRBV7-9 ASSLHGGSGSSYEQY
- TRBJ1-4 TRBV5-1 ASSPGQEGEKLF
- TRBJ1-1 TRBV7-3 ASSLSRGAEAF
- TRBJ2-1 TRBV19 ASSPFGGSSYNEQF
- TRBJ2-3 TRBV28 ASSSPASATDTQY
- TRBJ2-7 TRBV5-6 ASSLRAGSYEQY
- TRBJ1-5 TRBV2 ASRDRDQPQH
- TRBJ1-3 TRBV6-5 ASSYSLAVTGNTIY
- TRBJ2-5 TRBV5-3 ARSSRTSRETQY
- TRBJ1-3 TRBV5-6 ASSVMESGNTIY
- TRBJ2-4 TRBV5-8 ASSLAVSGKDIQY
- TRBJ1-5 TRBV18 ASSPPGSSNQPQH
- TRBJ1-4 TRBV12-3/TRBV12-4 ATSPPRGEKLF
- TRBJ1-2 TRBV6-5 ASSPRDRYGYT
- TRBJ1-6 TRBV2 ASSERDRSSSYNSPLH
once TRBJ2-5 TRBV29-1 SVLSGDVTQY
- TRBJ2-1 TRBV18 ASSLSTGTGGRNEQF
few TRBJ1-4 TRBV4-1 ASSQRQGGTNEKLF
- TRBJ2-5 TRBV18 ASRALTGQSTETQY
- TRBJ1-1 TRBV5-1 ASSSSGTPNTEAF
- TRBJ1-1 TRBV19 ASSIIYGRLNTEAF
- TRBJ2-7 TRBV5-1 ASGPTSGGVSEQY
- TRBJ1-1 TRBV28 ASSLQVLSTEAF
- TRBJ2-7 TRBV6-5 ASSYLPQGTAYEQY
- TRBJ1-6 TRBV2 ASSPRGQGFNSPLH
- TRBJ2-1 TRBV5-1 ASSPRGDSGGYNEQF
once TRBJ2-5 TRBV5-8 ASSLAGAGGPWETQY
- TRBJ2-2 TRBV7-3 ASSSTGRGELF
few TRBJ2-1 TRBV29-1 SVFRDSEQF
- TRBJ2-7 TRBV27 ASRTHIPTIEQY
- TRBJ1-1 TRBV27 ASSFNRDTEAF
- TRBJ2-3 TRBV6-2/TRBV6-3 ASSYLDYTDTQY